This is a list of T cell receptor beta chains from one sample in a study of shared clonotypes between healthy human individuals. Libraries were prepared by immunoSEQ multiplex PCR; TCRdb keeps only in-frame clonotypes and omits some of them. The sample shows about 1.9 million clones, just over 90% of them seen only once. Sequencing input: naive CD8+ T cells from PBMCs. These receptors all come from a man aged 18-30 years in good health. Some clones in this sample may be carry-over from other donors' samples. The CDR3 runs from the conserved cysteine through the conserved F or W.

v_gene: TRBV6-1
j_gene: TRBJ1-1
CDR3aa: CASSEAGMNTEAFF

v_gene: TRBV27
j_gene: TRBJ2-1
CDR3aa: CASSLAGNYNEQFF

v_gene: TRBV27
j_gene: TRBJ2-7
CDR3aa: CASSLGPGVYEQYF

v_gene: TRBV6-5
j_gene: TRBJ2-2
CDR3aa: CASSWERSGELFF

v_gene: TRBV28
j_gene: TRBJ2-1
CDR3aa: CASSLISGSVNEQFF

v_gene: TRBV7-9
j_gene: TRBJ2-7
CDR3aa: CASSFPGERDYEQYF

v_gene: TRBV7-2
j_gene: TRBJ2-3
CDR3aa: CASSPRGVGTDTQYF

v_gene: TRBV10-2
j_gene: TRBJ2-1
CDR3aa: CASSGGLGTENNEQFF

v_gene: TRBV11-2
j_gene: TRBJ2-7
CDR3aa: CASSLGVSYEQYF

v_gene: TRBV2
j_gene: TRBJ1-4
CDR3aa: CASSEGGAPNEKLFF

v_gene: TRBV4-3
j_gene: TRBJ2-5
CDR3aa: CASSQDLDGRTLRLGAQYF

v_gene: TRBV2
j_gene: TRBJ2-7
CDR3aa: CASSDNGYEQYF

v_gene: TRBV27
j_gene: TRBJ2-7
CDR3aa: CLAGVWYEQYF

v_gene: TRBV28
j_gene: TRBJ2-1
CDR3aa: CASSRTSTHNEQFF

v_gene: TRBV7-2
j_gene: TRBJ1-1
CDR3aa: CASSLVKVFTEAFF

v_gene: TRBV27
j_gene: TRBJ2-7
CDR3aa: CASSFPGTSGKGYEQYF

v_gene: TRBV19
j_gene: TRBJ1-2
CDR3aa: CATKGPTQSNYGYTF

v_gene: TRBV18
j_gene: TRBJ2-3
CDR3aa: CASSPPSGYTDTQYF

v_gene: TRBV27
j_gene: TRBJ2-2
CDR3aa: CASCSRGRGELFF

v_gene: TRBV4-3
j_gene: TRBJ2-7
CDR3aa: CASSQGQGSEQYF

v_gene: TRBV27
j_gene: TRBJ1-1
CDR3aa: CASSFTIRDRGTEAFF

v_gene: TRBV30
j_gene: TRBJ2-7
CDR3aa: CAWSSVGYEQYF

v_gene: TRBV7-9
j_gene: TRBJ2-2
CDR3aa: CASSSPGREGTGELFF

v_gene: TRBV4-2
j_gene: TRBJ2-3
CDR3aa: CASTPEGAVSDTQYF

v_gene: TRBV27
j_gene: TRBJ2-7
CDR3aa: CASPTGCECEQYF

v_gene: TRBV6-5
j_gene: TRBJ1-2
CDR3aa: CASSSHNRRLNYGYTF

v_gene: TRBV27
j_gene: TRBJ1-1
CDR3aa: CASSPRQGAVNTEAFF

v_gene: TRBV4-1
j_gene: TRBJ2-1
CDR3aa: CASSQEDGGYNEQFF

v_gene: TRBV5-6
j_gene: TRBJ2-1
CDR3aa: CASSGGTSGNHEQFF

v_gene: TRBV4-1
j_gene: TRBJ2-2
CDR3aa: CASSQYRSRDRGPVHTGELFF

v_gene: TRBV6-5
j_gene: TRBJ2-3
CDR3aa: CASSPRTSGTDTQYF

v_gene: TRBV12-5
j_gene: TRBJ2-7
CDR3aa: CASGTGGPEQYF

v_gene: TRBV5-1
j_gene: TRBJ2-7
CDR3aa: CASRVHPYEQYF